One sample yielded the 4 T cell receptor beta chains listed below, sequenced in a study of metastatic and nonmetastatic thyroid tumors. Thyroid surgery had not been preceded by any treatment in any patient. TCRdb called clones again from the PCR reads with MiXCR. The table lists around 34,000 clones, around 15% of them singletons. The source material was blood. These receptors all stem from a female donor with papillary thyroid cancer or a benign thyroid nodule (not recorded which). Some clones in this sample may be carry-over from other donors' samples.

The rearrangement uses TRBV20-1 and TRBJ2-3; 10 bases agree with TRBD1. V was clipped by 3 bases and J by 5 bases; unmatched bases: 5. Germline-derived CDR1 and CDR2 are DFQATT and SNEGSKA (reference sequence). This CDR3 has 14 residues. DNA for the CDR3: TGCAGTGCTAGCGGGAGGGACAGGGGAGATACGCAGTATTTT. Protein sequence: CSASGRDRGDTQYF.

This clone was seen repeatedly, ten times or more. CDR3 coding DNA: TGTGCCAGCAGTGGGTCGGGAACTGAAGCTTTCTTT. Amino acid sequence: CASSGSGTEAFF. The rearrangement uses TRBV6-1 and TRBJ1-1; no clear D gene. V was trimmed by 4 bases and J by 5 bases, leaving 8 bases between them. Germline CDR1 reads MNHNS; CDR2 reads SASEGT. The CDR3 has 12 residues.

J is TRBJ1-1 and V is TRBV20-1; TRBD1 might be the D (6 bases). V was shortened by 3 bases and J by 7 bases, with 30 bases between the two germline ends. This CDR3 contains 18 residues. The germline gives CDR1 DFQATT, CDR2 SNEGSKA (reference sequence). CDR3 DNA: TGCAGTGCTAGTCGCTATCTGGCCGGGACATACCGTCTATATGAAGCTTTCTTT. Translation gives CSASRYLAGTYRLYEAFF.

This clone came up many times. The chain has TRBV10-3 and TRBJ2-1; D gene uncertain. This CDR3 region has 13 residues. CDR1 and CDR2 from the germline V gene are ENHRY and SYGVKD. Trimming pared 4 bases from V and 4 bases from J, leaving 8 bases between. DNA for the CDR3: TGTGCCATCAGTGGGGAAGGGTACAATGAGCAGTTCTTC. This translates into CAISGEGYNEQFF.